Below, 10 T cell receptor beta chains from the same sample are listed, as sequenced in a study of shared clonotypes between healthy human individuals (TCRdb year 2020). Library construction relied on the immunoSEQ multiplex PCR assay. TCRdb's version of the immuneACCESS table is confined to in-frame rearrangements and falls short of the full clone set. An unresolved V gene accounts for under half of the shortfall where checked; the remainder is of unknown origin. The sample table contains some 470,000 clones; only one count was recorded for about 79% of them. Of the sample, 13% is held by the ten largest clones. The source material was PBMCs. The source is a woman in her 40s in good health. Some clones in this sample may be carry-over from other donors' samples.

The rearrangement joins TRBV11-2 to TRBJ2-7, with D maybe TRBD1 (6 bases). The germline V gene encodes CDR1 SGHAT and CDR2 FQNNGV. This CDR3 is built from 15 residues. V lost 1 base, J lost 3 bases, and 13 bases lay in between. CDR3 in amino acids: CASSLGMGQNYEQYF. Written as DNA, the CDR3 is TGTGCCAGCAGCTTAGGGATGGGACAAAACTACGAGCAGTACTTC.

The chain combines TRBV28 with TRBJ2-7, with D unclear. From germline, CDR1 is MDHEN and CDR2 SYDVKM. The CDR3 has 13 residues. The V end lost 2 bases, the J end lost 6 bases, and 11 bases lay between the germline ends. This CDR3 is CASSLLDVSEQYF. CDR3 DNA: TGTGCCAGCAGTTTACTCGACGTGAGCGAGCAGTACTTC. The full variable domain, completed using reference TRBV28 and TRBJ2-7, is DVKVTQSSRYLVKRTGEKVFLECVQDMDHENMFWYRQDPGLGLRLIYFSYDVKMKEKGDIPEGYSVSREKKERFSLILESASTNQTSMYLCASSLLDVSEQYFGPGTRLTVT.

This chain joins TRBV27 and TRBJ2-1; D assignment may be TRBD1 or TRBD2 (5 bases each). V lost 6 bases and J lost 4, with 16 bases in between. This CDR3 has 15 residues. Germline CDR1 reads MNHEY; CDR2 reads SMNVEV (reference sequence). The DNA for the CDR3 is TGTGCCAGCAGGTTAGGTAGGGGAGCGTACAATGAGCAGTTCTTC. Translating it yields CASRLGRGAYNEQFF.

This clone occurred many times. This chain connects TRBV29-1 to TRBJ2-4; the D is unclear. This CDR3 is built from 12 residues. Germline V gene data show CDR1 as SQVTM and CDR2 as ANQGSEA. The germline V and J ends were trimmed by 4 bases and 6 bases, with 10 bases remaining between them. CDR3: CSVGGSSNIQYF. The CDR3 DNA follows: TGCAGCGTTGGAGGCAGTTCAAACATTCAGTACTTC.

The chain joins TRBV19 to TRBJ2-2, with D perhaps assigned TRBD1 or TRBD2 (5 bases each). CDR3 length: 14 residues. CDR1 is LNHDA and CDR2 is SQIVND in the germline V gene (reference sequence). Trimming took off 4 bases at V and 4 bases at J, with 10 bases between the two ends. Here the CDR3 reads CASSTGRGTGELFF. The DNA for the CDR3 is TGTGCCAGTAGTACGGGACGGGGCACCGGGGAGCTGTTTTTT.

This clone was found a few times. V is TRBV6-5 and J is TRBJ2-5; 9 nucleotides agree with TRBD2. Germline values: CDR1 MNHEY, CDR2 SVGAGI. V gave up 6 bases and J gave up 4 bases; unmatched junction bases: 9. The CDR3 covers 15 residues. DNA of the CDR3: TGTGCCAGCAGGGTCCTCCTAGCGGGATCAGAGACCCAGTACTTC. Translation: CASRVLLAGSETQYF.

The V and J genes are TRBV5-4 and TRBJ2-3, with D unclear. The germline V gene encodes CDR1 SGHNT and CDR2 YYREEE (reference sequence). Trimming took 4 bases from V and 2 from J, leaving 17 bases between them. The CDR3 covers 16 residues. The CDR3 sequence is CASSPPSASPTDTQYF. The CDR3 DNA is TGTGCCAGCAGCCCCCCCTCTGCTAGTCCCACAGATACGCAGTATTTT.

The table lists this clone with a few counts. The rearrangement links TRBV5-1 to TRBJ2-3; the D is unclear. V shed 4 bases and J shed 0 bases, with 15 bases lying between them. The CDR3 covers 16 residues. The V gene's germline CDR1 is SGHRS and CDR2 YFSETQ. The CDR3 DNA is TGCGCCAGCAGCCTTCCCCCGGTGGGTAGCACAGATACGCAGTATTTT. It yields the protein CASSLPPVGSTDTQYF. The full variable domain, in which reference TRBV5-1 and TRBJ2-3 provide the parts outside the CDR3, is KAGVTQTPRYLIKTRGQQVTLSCSPISGHRSVSWYQQTPGQGLQFLFEYFSETQRNKGNFPGRFSGRQFSNSRSEMNVSTLELGDSALYLCASSLPPVGSTDTQYFGPGTRLTVL.

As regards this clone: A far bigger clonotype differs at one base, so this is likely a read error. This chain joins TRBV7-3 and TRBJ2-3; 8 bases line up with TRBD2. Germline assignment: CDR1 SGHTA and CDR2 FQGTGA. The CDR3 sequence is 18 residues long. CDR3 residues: CASSLRGRLATFTDMQYF. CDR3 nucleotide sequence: TGTGCCAGCAGCTTACGGGGTAGACTAGCGACCTTCACAGATATGCAGTATTTT.

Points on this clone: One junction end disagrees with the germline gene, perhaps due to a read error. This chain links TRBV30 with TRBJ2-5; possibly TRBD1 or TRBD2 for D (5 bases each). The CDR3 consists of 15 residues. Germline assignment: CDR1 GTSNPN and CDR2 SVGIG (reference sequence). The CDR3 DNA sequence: TGTGCCTGGAGTGTAGGGGCCCCGGGTGGGGAGACCCAGCACTTC. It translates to CAWSVGAPGGETQHF. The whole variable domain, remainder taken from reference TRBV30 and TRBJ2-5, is SQTIHQWPATLVQPVGSPLSLECTVEGTSNPNLYWYRQAAGRGLQLLFYSVGIGQISSEVPQNLSASRPQDRQFILSSKKLLLSDSGFYLCAWSVGAPGGETQHFGPGTRLLVL.